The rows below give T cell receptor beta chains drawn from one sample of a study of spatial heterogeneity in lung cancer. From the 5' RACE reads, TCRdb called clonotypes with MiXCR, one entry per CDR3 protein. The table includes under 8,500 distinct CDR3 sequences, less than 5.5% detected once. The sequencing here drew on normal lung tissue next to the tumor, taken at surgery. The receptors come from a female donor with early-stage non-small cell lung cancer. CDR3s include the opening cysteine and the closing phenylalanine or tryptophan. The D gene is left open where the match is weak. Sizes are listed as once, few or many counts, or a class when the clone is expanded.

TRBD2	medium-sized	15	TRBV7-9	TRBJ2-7	CASSHRLAATYEQYF	TGTGCCAGCAGCCACCGACTAGCGGCAACCTACGAGCAGTACTTC
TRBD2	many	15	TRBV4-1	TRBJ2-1	CASSETSGGYNEQFF	TGCGCCAGCAGCGAAACTAGCGGAGGTTACAATGAGCAGTTCTTC
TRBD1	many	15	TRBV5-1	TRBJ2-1	CASSLAGQGGNEQFF	TGCGCCAGCAGCTTGGCCGGACAGGGTGGTAATGAGCAGTTCTTC
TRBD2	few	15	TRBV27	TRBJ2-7	CASSFPGGPYDGQYF	TGTGCCAGCAGTTTCCCGGGAGGGCCTTATGACGGGCAGTACTTC
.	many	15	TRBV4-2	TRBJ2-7	CASSQGLSESYEQYF	TGTGCCAGCAGCCAAGGGCTTAGCGAATCCTACGAGCAGTACTTC
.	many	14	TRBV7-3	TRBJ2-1	CASSFSGGRDEQFF	TGTGCCAGCAGCTTTAGCGGCGGAAGGGATGAGCAGTTCTTC
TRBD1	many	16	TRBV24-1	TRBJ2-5	CATSDRDSDVKETQYF	TGTGCCACCAGTGACCGGGACAGCGATGTCAAAGAGACCCAGTACTTC
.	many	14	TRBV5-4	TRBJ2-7	CASSLVPAAYEQYF	TGTGCCAGCAGCTTGGTCCCAGCAGCCTACGAGCAGTACTTC
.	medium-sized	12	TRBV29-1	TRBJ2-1	CSVLVLGYEQFF	TGCAGCGTTCTCGTTCTGGGTTACGAGCAGTTCTTC
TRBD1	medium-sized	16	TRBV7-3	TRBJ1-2	CASSPGTGHRRYGYTF	TGTGCCAGCAGCCCGGGGACAGGACACCGCCGCTATGGCTACACCTTC
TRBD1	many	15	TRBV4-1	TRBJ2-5	CASSQPQGSGETQYF	TGCGCCAGCAGCCAACCACAGGGGTCGGGGGAGACCCAGTACTTC
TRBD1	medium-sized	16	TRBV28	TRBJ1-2	CASSVGLGQGSGGYTF	TGTGCCAGCAGTGTAGGGTTGGGACAGGGGTCGGGTGGCTACACCTTC
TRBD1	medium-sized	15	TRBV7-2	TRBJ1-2	CASSLAPTGEYGYTF	TGTGCCAGCAGCTTAGCGCCGACAGGGGAGTATGGCTACACCTTC
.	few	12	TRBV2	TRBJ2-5	CASNSGFETQYF	TGTGCCAGCAACTCAGGGTTTGAGACCCAGTACTTC
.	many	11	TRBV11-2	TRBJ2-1	CASSINNEQFF	TGTGCCAGCAGCATAAACAATGAGCAGTTCTTC
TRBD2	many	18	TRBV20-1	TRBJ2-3	CSAMPLTSGREATDTQYF	TGCAGTGCTATGCCCCTAACTAGCGGGAGGGAGGCTACAGATACGCAGTATTTT
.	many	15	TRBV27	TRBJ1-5	CASRTTGNPNQPQHF	TGTGCCAGCCGGACTACAGGGAATCCCAATCAGCCCCAGCATTTT
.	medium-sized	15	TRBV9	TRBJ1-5	CASSVGGAGNQPQHF	TGTGCCAGCAGCGTAGGGGGGGCAGGAAATCAGCCCCAGCATTTT
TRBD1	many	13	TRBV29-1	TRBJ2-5	CSVGDRGDETQYF	TGCAGCGTCGGGGACAGGGGGGACGAGACCCAGTACTTC
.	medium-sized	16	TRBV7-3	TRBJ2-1	CASSLTSGALSDEQFF	TGTGCCAGCAGCTTAACTTCGGGTGCCCTATCGGATGAGCAGTTCTTC
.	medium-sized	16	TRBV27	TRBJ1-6	CASSAYGTSGTSPLHF	TGTGCCAGCAGTGCCTACGGGACATCGGGTACGTCACCCCTCCACTTT
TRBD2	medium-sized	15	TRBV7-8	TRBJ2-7	CASSHPLAGDYEQYF	TGTGCCAGCAGCCACCCCCTAGCGGGAGACTACGAGCAGTACTTC
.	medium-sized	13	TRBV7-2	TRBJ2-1	CASSFPGIDEQFF	TGTGCCAGCAGCTTTCCCGGGATCGATGAGCAGTTCTTC
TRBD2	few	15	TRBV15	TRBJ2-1	CATSSLSGRVNEQFF	TGTGCCACCAGCTCCCTTAGCGGGAGGGTTAATGAGCAGTTCTTC
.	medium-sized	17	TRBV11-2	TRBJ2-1	CASSLDLTGTPTDEQFF	TGTGCCAGCAGCTTAGATTTGACCGGAACCCCTACGGATGAGCAGTTCTTC
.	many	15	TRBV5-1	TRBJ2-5	CASSLTTVGGETQYF	TGCGCCAGCAGCTTGACGACAGTCGGGGGAGAGACCCAGTACTTC
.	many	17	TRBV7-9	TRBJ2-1	CASSLGFGSPQSNEQFF	TGTGCCAGCAGCTTAGGTTTTGGAAGTCCACAAAGCAATGAGCAGTTCTTC
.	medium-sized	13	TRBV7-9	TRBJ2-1	CASSPNILGEQFF	TGTGCCAGCAGCCCTAACATCCTGGGAGAGCAGTTCTTC